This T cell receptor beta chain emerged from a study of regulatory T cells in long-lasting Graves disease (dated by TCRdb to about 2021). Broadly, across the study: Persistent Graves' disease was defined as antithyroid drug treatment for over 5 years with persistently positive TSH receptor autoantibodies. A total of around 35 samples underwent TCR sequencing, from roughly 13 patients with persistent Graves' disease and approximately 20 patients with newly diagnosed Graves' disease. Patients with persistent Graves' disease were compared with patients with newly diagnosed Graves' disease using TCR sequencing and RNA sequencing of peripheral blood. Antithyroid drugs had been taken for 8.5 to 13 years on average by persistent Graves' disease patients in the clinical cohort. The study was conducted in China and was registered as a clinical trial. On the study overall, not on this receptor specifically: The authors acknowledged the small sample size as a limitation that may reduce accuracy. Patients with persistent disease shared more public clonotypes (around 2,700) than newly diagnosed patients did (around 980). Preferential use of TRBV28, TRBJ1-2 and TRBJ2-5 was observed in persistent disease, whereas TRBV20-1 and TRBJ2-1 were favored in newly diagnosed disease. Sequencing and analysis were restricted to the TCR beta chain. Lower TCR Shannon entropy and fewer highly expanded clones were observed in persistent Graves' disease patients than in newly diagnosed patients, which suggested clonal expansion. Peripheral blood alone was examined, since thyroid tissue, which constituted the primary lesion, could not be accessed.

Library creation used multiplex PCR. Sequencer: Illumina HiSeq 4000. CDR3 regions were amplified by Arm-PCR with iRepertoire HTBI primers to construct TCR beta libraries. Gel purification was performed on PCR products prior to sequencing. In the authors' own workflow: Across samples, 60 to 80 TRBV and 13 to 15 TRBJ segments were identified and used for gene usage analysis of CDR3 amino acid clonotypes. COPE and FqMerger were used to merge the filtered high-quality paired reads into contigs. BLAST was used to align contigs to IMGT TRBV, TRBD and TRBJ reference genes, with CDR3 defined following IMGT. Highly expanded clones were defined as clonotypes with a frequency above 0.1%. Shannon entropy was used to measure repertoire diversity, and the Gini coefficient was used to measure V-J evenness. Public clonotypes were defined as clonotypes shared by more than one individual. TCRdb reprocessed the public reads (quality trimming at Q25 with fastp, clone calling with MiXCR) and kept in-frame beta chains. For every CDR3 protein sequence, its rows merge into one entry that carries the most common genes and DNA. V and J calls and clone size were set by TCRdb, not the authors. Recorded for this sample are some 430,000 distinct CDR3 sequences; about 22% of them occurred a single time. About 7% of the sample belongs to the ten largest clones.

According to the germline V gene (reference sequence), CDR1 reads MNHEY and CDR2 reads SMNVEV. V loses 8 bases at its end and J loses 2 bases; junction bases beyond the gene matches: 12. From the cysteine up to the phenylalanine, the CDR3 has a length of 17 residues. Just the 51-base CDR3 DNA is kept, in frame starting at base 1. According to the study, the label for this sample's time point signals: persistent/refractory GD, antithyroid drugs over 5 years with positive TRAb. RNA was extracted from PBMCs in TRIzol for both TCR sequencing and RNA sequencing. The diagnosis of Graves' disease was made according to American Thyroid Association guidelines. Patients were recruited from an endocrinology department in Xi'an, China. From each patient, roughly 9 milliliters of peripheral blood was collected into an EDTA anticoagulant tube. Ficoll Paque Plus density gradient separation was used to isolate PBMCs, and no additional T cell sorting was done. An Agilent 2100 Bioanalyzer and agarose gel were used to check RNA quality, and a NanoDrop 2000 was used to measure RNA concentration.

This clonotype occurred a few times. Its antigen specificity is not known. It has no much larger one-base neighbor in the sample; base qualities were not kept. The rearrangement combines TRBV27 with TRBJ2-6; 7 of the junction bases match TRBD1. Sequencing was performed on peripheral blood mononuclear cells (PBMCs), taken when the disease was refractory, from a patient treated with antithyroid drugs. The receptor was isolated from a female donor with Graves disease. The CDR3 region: CASRLGTVGTGANVLTF. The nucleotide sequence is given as TGTGCCAGCCGCCTCGGGACAGTTGGGACTGGGGCCAACGTCCTGACTTTC.